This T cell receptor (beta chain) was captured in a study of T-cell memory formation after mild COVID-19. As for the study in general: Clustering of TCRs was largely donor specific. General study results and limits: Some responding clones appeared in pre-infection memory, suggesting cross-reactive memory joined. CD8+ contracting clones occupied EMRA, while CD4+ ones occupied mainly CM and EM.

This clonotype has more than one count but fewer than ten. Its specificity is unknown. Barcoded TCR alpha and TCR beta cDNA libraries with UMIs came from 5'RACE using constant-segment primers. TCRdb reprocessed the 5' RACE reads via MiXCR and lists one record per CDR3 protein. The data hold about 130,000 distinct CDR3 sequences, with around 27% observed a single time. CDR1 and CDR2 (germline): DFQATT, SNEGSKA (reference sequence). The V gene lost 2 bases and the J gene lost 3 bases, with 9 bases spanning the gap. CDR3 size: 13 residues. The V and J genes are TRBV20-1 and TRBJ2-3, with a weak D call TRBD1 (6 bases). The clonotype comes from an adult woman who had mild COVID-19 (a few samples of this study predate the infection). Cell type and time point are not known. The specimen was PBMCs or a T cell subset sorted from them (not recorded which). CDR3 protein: CSARRGGTDTQYF. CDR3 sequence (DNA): TGCAGTGCTAGAAGAGGGGGAACAGATACGCAGTATTTT.